The 21 T cell receptor beta chains listed next were all sequenced from one sample in a study of T cells in Graves' hyperthyroidism and ophthalmopathy. TCR beta CDR3 region amplification was performed from RNA transcripts. A first-round RT-PCR of the TCR CDR3 used the HTBI primer set. MiXCR was run by TCRdb on the multiplex PCR reads, yielding one entry per CDR3 protein. Here the sample spans 300,000 to 450,000 distinct CDR3 sequences, more than 11% being singletons. The sequencing input was blood. The source is a woman in her fifties or sixties with Graves' hyperthyroidism.

This sequence joins TRBV9 and TRBJ2-3; D not certain. This CDR3 has 16 residues. Germline-derived CDR1 and CDR2 are SGDLS and YYNGEE. The germline V and J ends were trimmed by 2 bases and 1 base, with 14 bases remaining between them. As DNA, the CDR3 is TGTGCCAGCAGCGTCCATCCCAGCAAAGGCACAGATACGCAGTATTTT. This sequence encodes CASSVHPSKGTDTQYF. Looking up the rest from reference TRBV9 and TRBJ2-3 gives the full variable domain: DSGVTQTPKHLITATGQRVTLRCSPRSGDLSVYWYQQSLDQGLQFLIQYYNGEERAKGNILERFSAQQFPDLHSELNLSSLELGDSALYFCASSVHPSKGTDTQYFGPGTRLTVL.

This clonotype was found many times. The chain recombines TRBV28 with TRBJ1-2, with 8 nucleotides matching TRBD1. With 1 base clipped from V and 3 bases from J, the junction kept 4 bases outside the gene matches. CDR3 length: 15 amino acids. The germline gives CDR1 MDHEN, CDR2 SYDVKM. As DNA, the CDR3 is TGTGCCAGCAGTTTATCGACAGGGGTAGACTATGGCTACACCTTC. Translation gives CASSLSTGVDYGYTF.

This clonotype was observed at least ten times. The rearrangement joins TRBV11-2 to TRBJ2-3; D gene ambiguous. The CDR3 sequence is 14 residues long. Germline CDR1 reads SGHAT; CDR2 reads FQNNGV. Trimming took 6 bases from V and 0 from J, leaving 10 bases between them. The CDR3 reads CASRLRGSTDTQYF. CDR3 coding DNA: TGTGCCAGCAGACTCCGTGGAAGCACAGATACGCAGTATTTT.

With regard to this clonotype: This may be a read error: a much more frequent sequence differs by one nucleotide. V and J are TRBV12-3 or TRBV12-4 and TRBJ1-5; unclear D gene. CDR3 size: 13 residues. CDR3 DNA sequence: TGTGCCAGCAGTTGGACGGGGAGGGAGCCCCGGCATTTT. It is translated as CASSWTGREPRHF.

This clonotype was observed many times. This CDR3 is CASRPGTANTGELFF. The CDR3 nucleotides are TGTGCCAGCAGGCCCGGGACGGCGAACACCGGGGAGCTGTTTTTT. The V call is TRBV7-9, the J call TRBJ2-2; D is tentatively TRBD1 or TRBD2 (5 bases each). V was clipped by 6 bases and J by 0 bases, with 11 bases between them. Germline V gene sequence: CDR1 SEHNR, CDR2 FQNEAQ (reference sequence). This CDR3 contains 15 residues.

The J gene is TRBJ2-1, the V gene TRBV20-1, with no clear D. Germline V gives CDR1 DFQATT, CDR2 SNEGSKA (reference sequence). The CDR3 is made up of 13 amino acids. The CDR3 nucleotides read TGCAGCGTTCCAGCCTGGGGTTACAATGAGCAGTTCTTC. As protein: CSVPAWGYNEQFF.

This clonotype was seen repeatedly, ten times or more. The chain has TRBV2 and TRBJ2-3, with a tentative D call TRBD2 (7 bases). Trimming stripped 11 bases from V and 0 bases from J, with 12 bases between. Germline V gives CDR1 SNHLY, CDR2 FYNNEI. The CDR3 runs to 13 residues. CDR3 DNA sequence: TGTGCCGAGGGGGGGCCTAGCACAGATACGCAGTATTTT. As protein: CAEGGPSTDTQYF.

Many counts were recorded for this clonotype. V and J are TRBV15 and TRBJ1-3; 9 bases agree with TRBD1. The CDR3 runs to 16 residues. V dropped 5 bases and J dropped 3; count of bases not matched to a gene: 8. CDR1 is LNHNV, CDR2 YYDKDF, per germline (reference sequence). The CDR3 DNA follows: TGTGCCACCAGCGACCGGGACAGGGTCGTTGGAAACACCATATATTTT. It codes for CATSDRDRVVGNTIYF.

This clonotype was counted many times. CDR3 nucleotides: TGTGCGGGGGTGAGGAACCCTAACTATGGCTACACCTTC. Its translation is CAGVRNPNYGYTF. The rearrangement uses TRBV2 and TRBJ1-2, with D maybe TRBD1 (5 bases). CDR3 length: 13 amino acids. Germline V CDR1 and CDR2: SNHLY, FYNNEI.

The rearrangement links TRBV7-3 to TRBJ2-3; 9 bases match TRBD2. J was trimmed by 2 bases and V by 3 bases; bases with no gene match: 6. The CDR3 is 16 residues long. The germline CDR1 and CDR2 sequences are SGHTA and FQGTGA. In nucleotides, the CDR3 is TGTGCCAGCAGCTTGACTAGCGGAGACCCCACAGATACGCAGTATTTT. Translated, it gives CASSLTSGDPTDTQYF. The variable domain in full, with the rest retrieved from reference TRBV7-3 and TRBJ2-3, is GAGVSQTPSNKVTEKGKYVELRCDPISGHTALYWYRQSLGQGPEFLIYFQGTGAADDSGLPNDRFFAVRPEGSVSTLKIQRTERGDSAVYLCASSLTSGDPTDTQYFGPGTRLTVL.

This clonotype was seen only a few times. The gene calls are TRBV29-1 and TRBJ2-1; 10 bases match TRBD2. Trimming took 0 bases from V and 6 from J; bases not matched to a gene: 8. Germline V lookup: CDR1 SQVTM, CDR2 ANQGSEA. The CDR3 is made up of 16 amino acids. The DNA for the CDR3 is TGCAGCGTTGAAGAGTTTCTAGCGGGAGTGGGCAATGAGCAGTTCTTC. Amino acids: CSVEEFLAGVGNEQFF.

This clonotype was observed at least ten times. CDR3 residues: CASSPRVAHYNEQFF. CDR3 DNA sequence: TGTGCCAGCAGCCCCAGGGTAGCGCATTACAATGAGCAGTTCTTC. The V call is TRBV11-3, the J call TRBJ2-1; TRBD1 or TRBD2 may be the D gene (5 bases each). The CDR3 has 15 residues. Germline lookup yields CDR1 SGHNT and CDR2 YENEEA. With 5 bases removed from V and 4 bases from J, the gap between germline ends came to 15 bases.

This clonotype showed up just a few times. CDR3 loop: CASSETGTYIETQYF. As DNA, the CDR3 is TGTGCCAGCAGTGAAACCGGGACTTACATAGAGACCCAGTACTTC. This rearrangement joins TRBV6-2 or TRBV6-3 to TRBJ2-5; a possible D gene is TRBD2 (6 bases). The V gene lost 5 bases and the J gene lost 4 bases, with 17 bases spanning the gap. The CDR3 runs 15 residues. The germline V gene encodes CDR1 MNHEY and CDR2 SVGEGT.

The chain has TRBV20-1 and TRBJ2-1; 11 bases line up with TRBD2. In germline, CDR1 is DFQATT, CDR2 SNEGSKA (reference sequence). V lost 5 bases, J lost 0 bases, and 6 bases stayed unmatched. The CDR3 loop spans 16 amino acids. CDR3 protein: CSARTSGQVSYNEQFF. CDR3 in DNA: TGCAGTGCTCGGACTAGCGGGCAGGTCTCCTACAATGAGCAGTTCTTC.

The chain links TRBV2 to TRBJ2-3; 9 nucleotides agree with TRBD1. The V segment lost 6 bases and the J segment 4 bases; nucleotides outside the gene matches: 8. CDR3 length: 15 residues. Germline-derived CDR1 and CDR2 are SNHLY and FYNNEI. CDR3 bases: TGTGCCAGCAGCTTGGGACAGGGTGATGCAGATACGCAGTATTTT. Translating gives CASSLGQGDADTQYF.

This clonotype was observed many times. The rearrangement uses TRBV18 and TRBJ2-5; 7 bases are a match to TRBD1. V lost 3 bases to trimming and J lost 4 bases; unmatched junction nucleotides: 8. This CDR3 contains 15 residues. Germline CDR1 and CDR2: KGHSH and LQKENI. This CDR3 is CASSPRQGVGETQYF. Written as DNA, the CDR3 is TGTGCCAGCTCACCGAGGCAGGGGGTCGGAGAGACCCAGTACTTC.

The chain recombines TRBV7-8 with TRBJ1-4, with D perhaps matching TRBD1 (6 bases). V gave up 5 bases and J gave up 0 bases, with 13 bases separating them. Germline V lookup: CDR1 SGHVS, CDR2 FQNEAQ. CDR3 length: 16 residues. The CDR3 bases are TGTGCCAGCAGCCAAAACAGGGCGACAACTAATGAAAAACTGTTTTTT. It encodes CASSQNRATTNEKLFF.

In its sample, this clonotype was seen many times. The chain employs TRBV5-4 and TRBJ1-4; TRBD1 aligns across 10 bases. Germline CDR1 is SGHNT and CDR2 is YYREEE (reference sequence). The V and J ends lost 4 bases and 8 bases, in that order; junction bases with no gene match: 14. The CDR3 runs 17 residues. In DNA form, the CDR3 reads TGTGCCAGCAGCGGGGGGACGGGACAGGGGACCAACGAAAAACTGTTTTTT. Translation: CASSGGTGQGTNEKLFF.

This clonotype was seen repeatedly, ten times or more. V usage is TRBV10-2 and J usage is TRBJ1-5; maybe TRBD1 (5 bases). CDR1 and CDR2 from the germline V gene are WSHSY and SAAADI. The V and J ends lost 10 bases and 1 base respectively, with 8 bases between them. CDR3 length equals 12 residues. CDR3 sequence reads: CATRDSNQPQHF. CDR3 DNA sequence: TGCGCCACACGGGACAGCAATCAGCCCCAGCATTTT.

In its sample, this clonotype was seen a few times. V gene TRBV20-1 combines with J gene TRBJ2-4, with D perhaps matching TRBD1 or TRBD2 (5 bases each). Per germline, CDR1 DFQATT and CDR2 SNEGSKA (reference sequence). Trimming stripped 0 bases from V and 9 bases from J, with 18 bases between. This CDR3 contains 15 residues. The CDR3 spells CSAREPGPPGGIQYF. The CDR3 DNA follows: TGCAGTGCTAGAGAGCCCGGCCCCCCTGGGGGCATTCAGTACTTC.

This clonotype was observed at least ten times. This rearrangement joins TRBV2 to TRBJ2-1; weak D call: TRBD1 (6 bases). The length of the CDR3 is 12 residues. Germline V CDR1 and CDR2: SNHLY, FYNNEI. V lost 2 bases and J 8 bases, leaving 7 bases between the germline ends. In nucleotides, the CDR3 is TGTGCCAGCAGTGAATGGACAGATGAGCAGTTCTTC. Protein: CASSEWTDEQFF.